One and the same sample provided the 31 T cell receptor beta chains below, sequenced in a study of long-term antiretroviral therapy in people with HIV. Researchers report immunoSEQ v3.0 was run at survey level. Method: immunoSEQ multiplex PCR; TCRdb's copy keeps in-frame clones and lacks some. Counted here are tens of thousands of clones, around 83% occurring once; the ten biggest clones make up about 5.3%. The material sequenced was unsorted PBMCs, taken roughly 2.8 years before starting antiretroviral therapy. The receptors come from a woman between 25 and 40 years old with HIV.

This clone was detected once. The chain joins TRBV15 to TRBJ2-1; D is possibly TRBD2 (6 bases). The germline V gene encodes CDR1 LNHNV and CDR2 YYDKDF (reference sequence). CDR3 length equals 17 residues. V lost 0 bases and J 2 bases, leaving 14 bases between the germline ends. The CDR3 DNA sequence: TGTGCCACCAGCAGAGAATCCCCCGGGGGAACCTACAATGAGCAGTTCTTC. Its translation is CATSRESPGGTYNEQFF.

This rearrangement joins TRBV5-1 to TRBJ2-3; D is unresolved. Trimming left V 4 bases short and J 0 bases short, with 12 bases between. CDR1 is SGHRS, CDR2 YFSETQ, per germline. CDR3 length: 15 residues. The CDR3 loop reads CASSQIPTSTDTQYF. The CDR3 bases are TGCGCCAGCAGCCAAATACCGACTAGCACAGATACGCAGTATTTT.

A few counts support this clone. The chain recombines TRBV7-3 with TRBJ2-1; D gene ambiguous. CDR1 SGHTA and CDR2 FQGTGA come from the germline V gene. The CDR3 is made up of 13 amino acids. V lost 3 bases and J 9 bases, leaving 12 bases between the germline ends. The CDR3 spells CASSFKTVGEQFF. As DNA, the CDR3 is TGTGCCAGCAGCTTTAAAACTGTAGGTGAGCAGTTCTTC. Full variable domain (outside the CDR3, taken from reference TRBV7-3 and TRBJ2-1): GAGVSQTPSNKVTEKGKYVELRCDPISGHTALYWYRQSLGQGPEFLIYFQGTGAADDSGLPNDRFFAVRPEGSVSTLKIQRTERGDSAVYLCASSFKTVGEQFFGPGTRLTVL.

The V gene is TRBV6-1, the J gene TRBJ2-5; 7 bases fit TRBD1. CDR1 is MNHNS, CDR2 SASEGT, per germline. J gave up 5 bases and V 5 bases, and 2 bases lay outside the gene matches. There are 12 residues in the CDR3. CDR3 sequence reads: CASSPRGETQYF. CDR3 coding DNA: TGTGCCAGCAGTCCCAGGGGGGAGACCCAGTACTTC.

The chain links TRBV2 to TRBJ2-7, with 9 bases identical to TRBD1. The CDR3 length is 14 residues. The V gene end was trimmed by 4 bases and the J gene end by 2 bases; junction bases not matched to a gene: 3. Germline V gene lookup returns CDR1 SNHLY and CDR2 FYNNEI. CDR3 nucleotides: TGTGCCAGCAGTGGGGACAGGGACACCTACGAGCAGTACGTC. Translation: CASSGDRDTYEQYV.

J is TRBJ2-3 and V is TRBV7-9; 7 positions match TRBD1. CDR3 length: 15 amino acids. The V gene's germline CDR1 is SEHNR and CDR2 FQNEAQ (reference sequence). The trim removed 2 bases at V and 3 bases at J, leaving 5 bases unmatched. The chain's CDR3 is CASSLIGGATDTQYF. In nucleotides, the CDR3 is TGTGCCAGCAGCTTAATAGGGGGCGCAACAGATACGCAGTATTTT.

The chain's CDR3 is CASSPTSGRYNEQFF. The CDR3 DNA reads as TGTGCCAGCAGCCCGACTAGCGGAAGATACAATGAGCAGTTCTTC. The chain couples TRBV6-4 to TRBJ2-1, with 9 bases identical to TRBD2. Germline trimming cut 6 bases from V and 4 bases from J; bases unmatched to any gene: 7. The CDR3 sequence is 15 residues long. The V gene's germline CDR1 is MRHNA and CDR2 SNTAGT.

The chain links TRBV6-6 to TRBJ2-3, with no clear D. The CDR3 spans 15 residues. V was shortened by 5 bases and J by 2 bases, with 14 bases between the two germline ends. From germline, CDR1 is MNHNY and CDR2 SVGAGI (reference sequence). The DNA of the CDR3 is TGTGCCAGCAGTCAGGCCAACGATTACACAGATACGCAGTATTTT. As protein: CASSQANDYTDTQYF.

The chain combines TRBV12-2 with TRBJ1-5. TRBV12-2 is a pseudogene locus. The CDR3 consists of 18 residues. Here the CDR3 DNA reads TGTGCAAGTCGCCCCAAACCGGCGAGACGCCGGCTGGAATGGCCCCAGCATTTT. Encoded protein: CASRPKPARRRLEWPQHF.

This clone was recorded only once. The chain carries TRBV9 and TRBJ1-6; the D is unclear. This CDR3 has 16 amino acids. Germline V CDR1 and CDR2: SGDLS, YYNGEE. The ends were cut back, 2 bases at V and 8 bases at J, with 17 bases in the middle. The CDR3 spells CASSVYTDGEDSPLHF. Written as DNA, the CDR3 is TGTGCCAGCAGCGTTTACACCGACGGGGAGGATTCACCCCTCCACTTT.

V gene TRBV4-1 combines with J gene TRBJ2-7, with 7 bases aligning to TRBD1. Germline V gene lookup returns CDR1 MGHRA and CDR2 YSYEKL. The CDR3 covers 14 residues. Trimming at V came to 6 bases and at J to 4 bases, leaving 9 bases not matched to a gene. The CDR3 loop is CASRPKRTGYEQYV. The CDR3 DNA is TGCGCCAGCAGACCGAAAAGGACAGGTTACGAGCAGTACGTC.

The chain combines TRBV30 with TRBJ1-1; D remains ambiguous. This CDR3 comprises 11 residues. Germline CDR1 and CDR2: GTSNPN and SVGIG (reference sequence). The V gene lost 4 bases and the J gene lost 11 bases, with 14 bases spanning the gap. CDR3 DNA: TGTGCCTGGATTCTGGTGGATGATGCTTTCTTT. Amino acids: CAWILVDDAFF.

The chain recombines TRBV6-6 with TRBJ1-2; D may be TRBD1 (6 bases). The CDR3 covers 15 residues. CDR1 is MNHNY, CDR2 SVGAGI, per germline (reference sequence). With 6 bases removed from V and 5 bases from J, the gap between germline ends came to 19 bases. CDR3 DNA sequence: TGTGCCAGCAGGAAGTCCGAGGGGGGATCATATGGCTACACCTTC. Residues: CASRKSEGGSYGYTF.

This sequence joins TRBV10-3 and TRBJ2-6, with D hard to call. The CDR3 runs to 11 residues. Germline V gene lookup returns CDR1 ENHRY and CDR2 SYGVKD. V lost 10 bases and J lost 0, with 1 base in between. In nucleotides, the CDR3 is TGTGCCACCTCTGGGGCCAACGTCCTGACTTTC. Translating it yields CATSGANVLTF.

This clone was picked up one time. V and J are TRBV11-2 and TRBJ1-2; D is ambiguous. From germline, CDR1 is SGHAT and CDR2 FQNNGV. Trimming took 5 bases from V and 7 from J, leaving 14 bases between them. CDR3 size: 13 residues. CDR3 loop: CASSASEWSGYTF. The CDR3 coding sequence is TGTGCCAGCAGCGCATCTGAGTGGAGTGGCTACACCTTC.

The chain employs TRBV2 and TRBJ2-6, with D maybe TRBD1 (5 bases). CDR1 and CDR2 (germline): SNHLY, FYNNEI. With 6 bases removed from V and 2 bases from J, the gap between germline ends came to 5 bases. The CDR3 loop spans 13 amino acids. CDR3 sequence: CASRGPGANVLTF. CDR3 nucleotides: TGTGCCAGCAGGGGGCCTGGGGCCAACGTCCTGACTTTC. Drawing the rest from reference TRBV2 and TRBJ2-6, the complete variable domain is EPEVTQTPSHQVTQMGQEVILRCVPISNHLYFYWYRQILGQKVEFLVSFYNNEISEKSEIFDDQFSVERPDGSNFTLKIRSTKLEDSAMYFCASRGPGANVLTFGAGSRLTVL.

The chain recombines TRBV7-9 with TRBJ2-3, with D possibly matching TRBD2 (6 bases). With 5 bases removed from V and 0 bases from J, the gap between germline ends came to 18 bases. The length of the CDR3 is 17 residues. Germline-derived CDR1 and CDR2 are SEHNR and FQNEAQ (reference sequence). CDR3 sequence (DNA): TGTGCCAGCAGCCCTTCTAGGCGGGGTCCTAGCACAGATACGCAGTATTTT. Protein product: CASSPSRRGPSTDTQYF.

For this clone: An end of the junction does not agree with germline; a read error may underlie this. The chain recombines TRBV10-3 with TRBJ1-2; TRBD1 matches 7 bases. This CDR3 spans 13 amino acids. Germline V gives CDR1 ENHRY, CDR2 SYGVKD. CDR3 in amino acids: CAIGAGQLSGHSF. As DNA, the CDR3 is TGTGCCATCGGGGCGGGACAGTTAAGCGGACACTCCTTC.

The CDR3 reads CASSWDPGTGGGETQYF. The CDR3 nucleotides are TGTGCCAGCAGCTGGGATCCCGGGACAGGGGGCGGTGAGACCCAGTACTTC. V usage is TRBV5-4 and J usage is TRBJ2-5, with TRBD1 identical over 12 bases. The CDR3 extends over 17 amino acids. Germline V gene sequence: CDR1 SGHNT, CDR2 YYREEE (reference sequence). The J segment lost 5 bases and the V segment lost 3 bases, leaving 11 bases of the junction unmatched.

The V call is TRBV19, the J call TRBJ2-7, with TRBD1 matching over 10 bases. The germline gives CDR1 LNHDA, CDR2 SQIVND (reference sequence). The CDR3 loop spans 13 amino acids. The ends lost 10 bases at V and 2 bases at J; junction bases unmatched: 5. CDR3 loop: CATQDRGTYEQYF. CDR3 sequence (DNA): TGTGCCACCCAGGACAGGGGGACCTACGAGCAGTACTTC.

The chain couples TRBV25-1 to TRBJ2-3, with D uncertain. CDR1 is MGHDK, CDR2 SYGVNS, per germline. V was trimmed by 4 bases and J by 0 bases, leaving 11 bases between them. The CDR3 is made up of 15 amino acids. CDR3 region: CASSVSRPSTDTQYF. CDR3 sequence (DNA): TGTGCCAGCAGTGTATCCCGACCTAGCACAGATACGCAGTATTTT.

This sequence joins TRBV27 and TRBJ1-5, with D unresolved. Germline loops: CDR1 MNHEY, CDR2 SMNVEV (reference sequence). The CDR3 is 13 residues long. V was cut by 1 base and J by 4 bases, with 5 bases left in between. CDR3 nucleotides: TGTGCCAGCAGTTTATGGACGAATCAGCCCCAGCATTTT. This gives the protein CASSLWTNQPQHF.

The chain has TRBV19 and TRBJ2-1; perhaps TRBD1 as D (5 bases). The CDR3 has 15 amino acids. With 4 bases removed from V and 6 bases from J, the gap between germline ends came to 16 bases. Germline V lookup: CDR1 LNHDA, CDR2 SQIVND (reference sequence). The CDR3 here is CASSRTSPLSNEQFF. CDR3 nucleotides: TGTGCCAGTAGTAGGACATCTCCTCTTTCCAATGAGCAGTTCTTC.

The CDR3: CASSPALQETQYF. The CDR3 DNA reads as TGTGCCAGCAGCCCGGCCCTTCAAGAGACCCAGTACTTC. J is TRBJ2-5 and V is TRBV5-6; D is uncertain. The CDR3 loop spans 13 amino acids. Germline V lookup: CDR1 SGHDT, CDR2 YYEEEE. V lost 4 bases and J 2 bases, leaving 9 bases between the germline ends.

This clone was seen just once. The V gene is TRBV15, the J gene TRBJ1-1; D is undetermined. The CDR3 contains 15 residues. The germline V gene has CDR1 LNHNV and CDR2 YYDKDF (reference sequence). Trimming took 0 bases from V and 10 from J, leaving 18 bases between them. CDR3: CATSREWRKDLLAFF. In DNA, the CDR3 is TGTGCCACCAGCAGAGAATGGCGGAAAGACCTTTTAGCTTTCTTT.

V usage is TRBV19 and J usage is TRBJ1-1; D remains ambiguous. This CDR3 is 15 amino acids long. The V gene lost 3 bases and the J gene lost 1 base, with 12 bases spanning the gap. Germline V gives CDR1 LNHDA, CDR2 SQIVND (reference sequence). The CDR3 DNA sequence: TGTGCCAGTAGTATGATGGCAGCCGGGAACACTGAAGCTTTCTTT. Translating gives CASSMMAAGNTEAFF. Combining the CDR3 with reference TRBV19 and TRBJ1-1 gives the whole variable domain DGGITQSPKYLFRKEGQNVTLSCEQNLNHDAMYWYRQDPGQGLRLIYYSQIVNDFQKGDIAEGYSVSREKKESFPLTVTSAQKNPTAFYLCASSMMAAGNTEAFFGQGTRLTVV.

This chain links TRBV7-3 with TRBJ2-2, with a possible D match to TRBD2 (5 bases). This CDR3 is built from 14 residues. Trimming cost V 5 bases and J 2 bases, with 9 bases left between them. Germline V gives CDR1 SGHTA, CDR2 FQGTGA. CDR3 amino acids: CASSRGPNTGELFF. The CDR3 DNA follows: TGTGCCAGCAGCCGCGGGCCAAACACCGGGGAGCTGTTTTTT.

The CDR3, as DNA: TGTGCCAGCTCACCACCGGTCAAGACCGGGGAGCTGTTTTTT. Translating gives CASSPPVKTGELFF. This rearrangement joins TRBV18 to TRBJ2-2; D not certain. This CDR3 region has 14 residues. Trimming took 0 bases from V and 5 from J, leaving 7 bases between them. In germline, CDR1 is KGHSH, CDR2 LQKENI.

V gene TRBV5-1 combines with J gene TRBJ2-7, with TRBD1 matching over 9 bases. With 7 bases clipped from V and 4 bases from J, the junction kept 6 bases outside the gene matches. This CDR3 spans 13 amino acids. Germline CDR1 SGHRS, CDR2 YFSETQ. The CDR3 DNA is TGCGCCAGCCGAACAGGGGGCGGATACGAGCAGTACTTC. This codes for CASRTGGGYEQYF.

In its sample, this clone was seen once. This chain connects TRBV18 to TRBJ1-1; D is unresolved. This CDR3 is built from 14 residues. Trimming left V 3 bases short and J 1 base short, with 9 bases between. Per the germline V gene, CDR1 is KGHSH and CDR2 is LQKENI. CDR3 DNA: TGTGCCAGCTCACCTCTCCGGTGGAACACTGAAGCTTTCTTT. This sequence encodes CASSPLRWNTEAFF.

The genes are TRBV19 and TRBJ1-2, with D possibly being TRBD1 (5 bases). The ends were cut back, 6 bases at V and 4 bases at J, with 18 bases in the middle. From germline, CDR1 is LNHDA and CDR2 SQIVND (reference sequence). CDR3 length equals 15 residues. Here the CDR3 DNA reads TGTGCCAGTAGGGTTGGAAACGGGCAGGGCTATGGCTACACCTTC. Its protein is CASRVGNGQGYGYTF. The variable domain in full, with the rest retrieved from reference TRBV19 and TRBJ1-2, is DGGITQSPKYLFRKEGQNVTLSCEQNLNHDAMYWYRQDPGQGLRLIYYSQIVNDFQKGDIAEGYSVSREKKESFPLTVTSAQKNPTAFYLCASRVGNGQGYGYTFGSGTRLTVV.